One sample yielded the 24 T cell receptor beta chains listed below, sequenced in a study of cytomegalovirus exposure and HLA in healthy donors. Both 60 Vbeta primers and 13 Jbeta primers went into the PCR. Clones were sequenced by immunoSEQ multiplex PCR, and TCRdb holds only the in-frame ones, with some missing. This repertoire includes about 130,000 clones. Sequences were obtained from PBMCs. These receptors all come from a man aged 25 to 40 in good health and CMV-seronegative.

CDR3 nucleotide sequence: TGTGCCAGCAGATCAGGGTACACCGGGGAGCTGTTTTTT. This translates into CASRSGYTGELFF. V and J are TRBV6-5 and TRBJ2-2; D possibly corresponds to TRBD1 (5 bases). Trimming took off 6 bases at V and 3 bases at J, with 8 bases between the two ends. Germline CDR1 and CDR2: MNHEY and SVGAGI. CDR3 length: 13 residues.

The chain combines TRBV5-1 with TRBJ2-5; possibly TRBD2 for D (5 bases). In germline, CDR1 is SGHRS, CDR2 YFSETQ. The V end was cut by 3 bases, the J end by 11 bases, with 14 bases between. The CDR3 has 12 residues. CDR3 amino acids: CASSSGLTEQYF. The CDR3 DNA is TGCGCCAGCAGCTCAGGACTGACTGAGCAGTACTTC.

Written as DNA, the CDR3 is TGCGCCAGCAGCGGGGGCCCGTTGGGCACCGGGGAGCTGTTTTTT. Its protein product is CASSGGPLGTGELFF. J is TRBJ2-2 and V is TRBV5-1, with D possibly matching TRBD1 (6 bases). Trimming shortened V by 4 bases and J by 4 bases, and 14 bases separated the two germline ends. The germline V gene has CDR1 SGHRS and CDR2 YFSETQ. This CDR3 has 15 residues.

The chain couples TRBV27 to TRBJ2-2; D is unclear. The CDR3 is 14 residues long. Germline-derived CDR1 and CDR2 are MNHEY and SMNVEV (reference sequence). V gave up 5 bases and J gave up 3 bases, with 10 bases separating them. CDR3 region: CASSPRVDTGELFF. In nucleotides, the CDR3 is TGTGCCAGCAGTCCCCGGGTGGACACCGGGGAGCTGTTTTTT.

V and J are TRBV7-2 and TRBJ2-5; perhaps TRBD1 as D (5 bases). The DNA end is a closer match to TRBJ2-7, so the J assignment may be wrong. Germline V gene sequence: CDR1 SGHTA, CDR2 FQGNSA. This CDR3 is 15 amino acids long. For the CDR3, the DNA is TGTGCCAGCAGCGTCCAGGGTGGCTCAGTGGGCGAGCAGTACTTC. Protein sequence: CASSVQGGSVGEQYF.

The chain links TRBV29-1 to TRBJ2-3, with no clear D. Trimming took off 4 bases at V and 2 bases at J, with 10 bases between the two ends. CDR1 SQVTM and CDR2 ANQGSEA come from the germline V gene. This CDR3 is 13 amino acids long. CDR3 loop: CSVALRTTDTQYF. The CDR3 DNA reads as TGCAGCGTTGCACTACGAACCACAGATACGCAGTATTTT.

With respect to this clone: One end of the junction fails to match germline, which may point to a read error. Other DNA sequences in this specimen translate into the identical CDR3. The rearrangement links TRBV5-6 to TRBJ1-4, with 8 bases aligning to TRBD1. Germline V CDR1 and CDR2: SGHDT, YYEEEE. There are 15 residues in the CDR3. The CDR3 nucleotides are TGTGCCAGCAGAATAGGGGCGGACAGGGACGAAAAACTGTTTTTC. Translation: CASRIGADRDEKLFF.

The CDR3 DNA is TGCGCCAGCAGCTTGTCCCTTGGACTAGCGGGAAGCGGGGAGCTGTTTTTT. Translation gives CASSLSLGLAGSGELFF. The chain joins TRBV5-1 to TRBJ2-2, with 12 bases lining up with TRBD2. V gave up 1 base and J gave up 7 bases; unmatched junction bases: 8. This CDR3 has 17 residues. Per the germline V gene, CDR1 is SGHRS and CDR2 is YFSETQ.

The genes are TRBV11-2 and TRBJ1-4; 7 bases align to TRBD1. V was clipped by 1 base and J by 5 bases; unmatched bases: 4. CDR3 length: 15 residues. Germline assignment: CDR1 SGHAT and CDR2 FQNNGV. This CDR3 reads CASSLAYRGNEKLFF. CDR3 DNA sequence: TGTGCCAGCAGCTTAGCCTACAGGGGCAATGAAAAACTGTTTTTT.

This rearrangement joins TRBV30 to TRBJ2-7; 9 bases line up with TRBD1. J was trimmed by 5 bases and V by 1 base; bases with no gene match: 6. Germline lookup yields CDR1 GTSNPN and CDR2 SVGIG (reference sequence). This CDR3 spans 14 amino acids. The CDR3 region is CAWSDGTGMNEQYF. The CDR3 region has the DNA TGTGCCTGGAGTGACGGGACAGGGATGAACGAGCAGTACTTC. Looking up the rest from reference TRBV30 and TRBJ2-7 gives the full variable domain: SQTIHQWPATLVQPVGSPLSLECTVEGTSNPNLYWYRQAAGRGLQLLFYSVGIGQISSEVPQNLSASRPQDRQFILSSKKLLLSDSGFYLCAWSDGTGMNEQYFGPGTRLTVT.

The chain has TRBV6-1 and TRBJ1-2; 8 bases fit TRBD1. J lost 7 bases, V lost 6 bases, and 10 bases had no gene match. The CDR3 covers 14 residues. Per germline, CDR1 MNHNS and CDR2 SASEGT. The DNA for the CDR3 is TGTGCCAGCAGGGCGACAGGGGTTCCGTCTGGCTACACCTTC. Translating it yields CASRATGVPSGYTF.

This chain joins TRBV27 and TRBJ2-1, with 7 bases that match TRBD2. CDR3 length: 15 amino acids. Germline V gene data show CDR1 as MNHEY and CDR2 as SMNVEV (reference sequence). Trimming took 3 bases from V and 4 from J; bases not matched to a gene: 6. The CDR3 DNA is TGTGCCAGCAGTTTTTCCCCTAGCGGATACAATGAGCAGTTCTTC. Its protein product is CASSFSPSGYNEQFF.

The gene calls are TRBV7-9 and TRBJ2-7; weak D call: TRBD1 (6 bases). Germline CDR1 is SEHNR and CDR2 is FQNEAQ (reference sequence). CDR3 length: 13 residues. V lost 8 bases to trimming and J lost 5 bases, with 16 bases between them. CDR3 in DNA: TGTGCCAGCTCTAACAGGGTCAGTCACGAGCAGTACTTC. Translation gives CASSNRVSHEQYF.

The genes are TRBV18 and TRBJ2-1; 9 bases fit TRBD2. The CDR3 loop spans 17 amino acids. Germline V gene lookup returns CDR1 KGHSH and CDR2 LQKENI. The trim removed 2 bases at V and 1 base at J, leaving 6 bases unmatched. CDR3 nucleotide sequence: TGTGCCAGCTCACCATCGATAGCGGGGGTATCCTACAATGAGCAGTTCTTC. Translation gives CASSPSIAGVSYNEQFF.

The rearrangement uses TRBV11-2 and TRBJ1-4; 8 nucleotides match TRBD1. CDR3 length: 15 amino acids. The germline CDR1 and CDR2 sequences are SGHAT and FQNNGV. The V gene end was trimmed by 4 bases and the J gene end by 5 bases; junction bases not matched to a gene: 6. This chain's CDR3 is CASSSRQGLNEKLFF. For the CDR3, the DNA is TGTGCCAGCAGCTCTCGACAGGGGCTAAATGAAAAACTGTTTTTT.

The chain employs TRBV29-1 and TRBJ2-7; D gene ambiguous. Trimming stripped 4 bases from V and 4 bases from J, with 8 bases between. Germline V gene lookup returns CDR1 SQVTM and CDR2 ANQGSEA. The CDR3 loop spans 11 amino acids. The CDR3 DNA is TGCAGCGTTGTGGCAGAATACGAGCAGTACTTC. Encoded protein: CSVVAEYEQYF.

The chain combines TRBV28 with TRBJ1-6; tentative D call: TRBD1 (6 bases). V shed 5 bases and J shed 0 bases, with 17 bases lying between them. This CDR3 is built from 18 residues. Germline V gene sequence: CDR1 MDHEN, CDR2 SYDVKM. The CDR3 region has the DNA TGTGCCAGCAGTACCCGGACAGCGACGGGCTCCTATAATTCACCCCTCCACTTT. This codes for CASSTRTATGSYNSPLHF.

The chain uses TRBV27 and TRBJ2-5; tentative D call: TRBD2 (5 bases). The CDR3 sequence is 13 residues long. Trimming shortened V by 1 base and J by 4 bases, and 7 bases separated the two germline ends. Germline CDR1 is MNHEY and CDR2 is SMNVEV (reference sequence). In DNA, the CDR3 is TGTGCCAGCAGTTTATACCTAGCAGAGACCCAGTACTTC. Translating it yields CASSLYLAETQYF.

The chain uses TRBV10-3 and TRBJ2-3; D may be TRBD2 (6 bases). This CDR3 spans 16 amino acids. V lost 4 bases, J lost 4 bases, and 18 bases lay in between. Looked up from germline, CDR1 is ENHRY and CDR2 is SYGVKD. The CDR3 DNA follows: TGTGCCATCAGTGGTTCAGTATCGGGAGAATCAGATACGCAGTATTTT. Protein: CAISGSVSGESDTQYF.

CDR3 in DNA: TGTGCCAGAAGCTTGGTTCGGGCAGGGATGTGGCATGAGCAGTTCTTC. Translated: CARSLVRAGMWHEQFF. J is TRBJ2-1 and V is TRBV5-3, with D perhaps matching TRBD1 (5 bases). TRBV5-3 is recorded as an ORF, its role being uncertain. Trimming stripped 0 bases from V and 8 bases from J, with 18 bases between. The length of the CDR3 is 16 residues.

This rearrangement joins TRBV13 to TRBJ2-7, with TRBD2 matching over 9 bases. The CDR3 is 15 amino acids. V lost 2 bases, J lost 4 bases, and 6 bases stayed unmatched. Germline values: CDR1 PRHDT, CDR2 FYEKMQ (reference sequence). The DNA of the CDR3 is TGTGCCAGCAGCTTAAGGCTAGCGGGGACTTACGAGCAGTACTTC. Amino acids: CASSLRLAGTYEQYF.

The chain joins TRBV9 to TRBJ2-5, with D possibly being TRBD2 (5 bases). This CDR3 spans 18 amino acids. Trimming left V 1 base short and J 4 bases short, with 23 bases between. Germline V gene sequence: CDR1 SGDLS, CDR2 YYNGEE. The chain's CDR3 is CASSVLAGQEQARETQYF. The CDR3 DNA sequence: TGTGCCAGCAGCGTACTTGCGGGTCAGGAACAAGCGCGAGAGACCCAGTACTTC. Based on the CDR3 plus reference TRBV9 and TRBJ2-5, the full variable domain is DSGVTQTPKHLITATGQRVTLRCSPRSGDLSVYWYQQSLDQGLQFLIQYYNGEERAKGNILERFSAQQFPDLHSELNLSSLELGDSALYFCASSVLAGQEQARETQYFGPGTRLLVL.

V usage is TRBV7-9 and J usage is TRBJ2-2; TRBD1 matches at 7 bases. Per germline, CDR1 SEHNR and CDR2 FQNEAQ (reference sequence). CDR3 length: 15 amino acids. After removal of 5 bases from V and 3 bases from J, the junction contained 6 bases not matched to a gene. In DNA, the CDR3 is TGTGCCAGCAGCCCTGGACAGGCCTACACCGGGGAGCTGTTTTTT. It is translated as CASSPGQAYTGELFF. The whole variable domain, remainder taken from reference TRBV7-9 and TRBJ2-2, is DTGVSQNPRHKITKRGQNVTFRCDPISEHNRLYWYRQTLGQGPEFLTYFQNEAQLEKSRLLSDRFSAERPKGSFSTLEIQRTEQGDSAMYLCASSPGQAYTGELFFGEGSRLTVL.

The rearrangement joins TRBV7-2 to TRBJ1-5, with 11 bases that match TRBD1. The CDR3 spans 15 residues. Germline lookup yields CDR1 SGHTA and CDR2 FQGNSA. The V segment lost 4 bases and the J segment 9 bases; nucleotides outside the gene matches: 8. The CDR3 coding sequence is TGTGCCAGCAGCTCGGGACAGGGGGGGAAAGGGCCCCAGCATTTT. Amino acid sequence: CASSSGQGGKGPQHF.